The clone carrying this T cell receptor beta chain was seen at least ten times. Its specificity is unknown. TCR beta CDR3 regions were amplified from RNA. An initial round of RT-PCR targeting the TCR CDR3 relied on the HTBI primer set. TCRdb ran MiXCR on the multiplex PCR reads and lists one entry per CDR3 protein. The sample gives some 570,000 distinct CDR3 sequences, more than 13% of which show up once; 6.5% to 9% is in the top ten. This record comes from a study of T cells in Graves' hyperthyroidism and ophthalmopathy. Findings of the study overall: The majority of expanded thyroid clonotypes above 0.001 also appeared in blood.

Each diagnosis was grounded in clinical symptoms, serum thyroxine and TRAb, thyroid ultrasound, and orbital computed tomography. Out of about 10 ml of fresh peripheral blood came the PBMCs. The V gene's germline CDR1 is KGHDR and CDR2 SFDVKD. Trimming stripped 3 bases from V and 0 bases from J, with 4 bases between. CDR3 size: 13 residues. The receptor was derived from a woman under 30 with Graves' ophthalmopathy. The J gene is TRBJ2-5, the V gene TRBV24-1; D unresolved. Sequencing was carried out using blood. The CDR3 region has the DNA TGTGCCACCAGTGATACATACCAAGAGACCCAGTACTTC. Translated: CATSDTYQETQYF.